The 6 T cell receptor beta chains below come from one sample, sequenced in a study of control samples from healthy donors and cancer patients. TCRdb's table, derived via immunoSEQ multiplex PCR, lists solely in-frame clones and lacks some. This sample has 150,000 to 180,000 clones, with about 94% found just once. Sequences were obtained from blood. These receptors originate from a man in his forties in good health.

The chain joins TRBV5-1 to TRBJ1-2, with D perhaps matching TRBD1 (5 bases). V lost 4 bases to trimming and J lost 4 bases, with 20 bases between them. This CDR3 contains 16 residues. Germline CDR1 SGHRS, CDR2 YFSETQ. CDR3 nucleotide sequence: TGCGCCAGCAGCAGAGAAGGGACTGCGCAAATCTATGGCTACACCTTC. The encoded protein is CASSREGTAQIYGYTF.

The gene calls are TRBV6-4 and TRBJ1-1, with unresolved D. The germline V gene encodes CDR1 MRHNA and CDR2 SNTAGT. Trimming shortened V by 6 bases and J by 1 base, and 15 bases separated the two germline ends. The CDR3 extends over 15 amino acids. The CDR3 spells CASSLLDVTNTEAFF. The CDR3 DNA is TGTGCCAGCAGCCTTTTGGACGTGACGAACACTGAAGCTTTCTTT.

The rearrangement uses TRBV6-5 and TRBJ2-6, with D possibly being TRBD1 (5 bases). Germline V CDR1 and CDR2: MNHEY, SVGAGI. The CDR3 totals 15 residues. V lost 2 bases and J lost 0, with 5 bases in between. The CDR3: CASSYDSSGANVLTF. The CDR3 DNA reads TGTGCCAGCAGTTACGACAGCTCTGGGGCCAACGTCCTGACTTTC.

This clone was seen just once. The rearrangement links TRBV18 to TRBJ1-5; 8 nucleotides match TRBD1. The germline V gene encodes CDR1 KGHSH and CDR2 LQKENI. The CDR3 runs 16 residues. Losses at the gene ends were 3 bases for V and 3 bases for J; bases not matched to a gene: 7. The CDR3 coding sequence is TGTGCCAGCTCACCTGGACAGGGCTCGGCCAATCAGCCCCAGCATTTT. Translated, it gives CASSPGQGSANQPQHF.

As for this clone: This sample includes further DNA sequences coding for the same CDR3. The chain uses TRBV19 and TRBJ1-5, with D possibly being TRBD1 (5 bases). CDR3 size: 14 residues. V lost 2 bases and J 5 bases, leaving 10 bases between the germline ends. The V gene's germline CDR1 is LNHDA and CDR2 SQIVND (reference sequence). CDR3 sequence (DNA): TGTGCCAGTAGTATACAGGGATGGGATCAGCCCCAGCATTTT. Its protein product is CASSIQGWDQPQHF.

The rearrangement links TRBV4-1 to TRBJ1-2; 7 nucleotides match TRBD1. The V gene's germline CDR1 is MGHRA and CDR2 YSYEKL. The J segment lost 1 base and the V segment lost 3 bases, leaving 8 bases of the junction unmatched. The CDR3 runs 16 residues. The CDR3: CASSQVRDRVNYGYTF. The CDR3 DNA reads TGCGCCAGCAGCCAGGTCCGCGACAGGGTTAACTATGGCTACACCTTC.